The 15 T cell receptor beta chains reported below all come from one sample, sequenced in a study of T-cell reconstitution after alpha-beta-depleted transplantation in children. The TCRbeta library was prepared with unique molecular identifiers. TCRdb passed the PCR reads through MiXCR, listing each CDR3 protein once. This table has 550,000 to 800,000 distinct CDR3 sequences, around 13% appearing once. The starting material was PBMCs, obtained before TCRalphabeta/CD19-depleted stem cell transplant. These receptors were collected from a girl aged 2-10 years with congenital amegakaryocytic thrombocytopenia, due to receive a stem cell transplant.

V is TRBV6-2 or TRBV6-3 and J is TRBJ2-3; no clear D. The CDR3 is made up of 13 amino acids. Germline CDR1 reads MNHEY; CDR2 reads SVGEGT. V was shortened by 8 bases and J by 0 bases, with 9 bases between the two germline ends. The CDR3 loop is CASRGFSTDTQYF. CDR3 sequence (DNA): TGTGCCAGCCGTGGGTTTAGCACAGATACGCAGTATTTT.

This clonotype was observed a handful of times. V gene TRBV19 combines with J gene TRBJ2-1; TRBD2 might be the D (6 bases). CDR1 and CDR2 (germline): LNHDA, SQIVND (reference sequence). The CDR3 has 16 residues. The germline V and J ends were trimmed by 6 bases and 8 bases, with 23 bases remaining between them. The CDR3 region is CASRPTRDFRGDEQFF. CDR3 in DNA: TGTGCCAGTAGGCCCACAAGGGACTTCCGTGGGGATGAGCAGTTCTTC.

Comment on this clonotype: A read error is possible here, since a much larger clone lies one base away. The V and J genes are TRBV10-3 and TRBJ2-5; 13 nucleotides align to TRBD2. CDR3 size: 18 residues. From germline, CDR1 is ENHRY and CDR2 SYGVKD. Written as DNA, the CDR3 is TGTGCCATCGGTCCTAAGACTAGCGGGAGGTTTGGTCAAGACACCCAGTACTTC. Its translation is CAIGPKTSGRFGQDTQYF.

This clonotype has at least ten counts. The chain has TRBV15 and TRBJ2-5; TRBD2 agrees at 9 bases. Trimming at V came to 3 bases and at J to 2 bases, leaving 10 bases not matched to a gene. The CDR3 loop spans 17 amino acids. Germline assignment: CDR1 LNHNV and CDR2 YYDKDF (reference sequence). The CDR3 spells CATSSGSGRQTQETQYF. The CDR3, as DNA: TGTGCCACCAGCAGTGGGAGCGGGAGGCAAACTCAAGAGACCCAGTACTTC.

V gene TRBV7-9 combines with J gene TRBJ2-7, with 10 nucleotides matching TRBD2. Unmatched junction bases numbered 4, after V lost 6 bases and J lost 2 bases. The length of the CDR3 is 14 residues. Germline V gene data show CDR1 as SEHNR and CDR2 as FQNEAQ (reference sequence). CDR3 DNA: TGTGCCAGCAGAGACGGGACTAGCGCCTACGAGCAGTACTTC. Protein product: CASRDGTSAYEQYF.

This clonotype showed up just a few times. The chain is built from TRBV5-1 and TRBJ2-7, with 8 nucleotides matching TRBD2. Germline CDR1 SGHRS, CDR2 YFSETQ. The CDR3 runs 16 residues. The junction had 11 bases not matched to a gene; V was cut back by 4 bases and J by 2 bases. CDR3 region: CASSRATSDNPYEQYF. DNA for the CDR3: TGCGCCAGCAGCAGAGCGACTAGCGATAATCCCTACGAGCAGTACTTC.

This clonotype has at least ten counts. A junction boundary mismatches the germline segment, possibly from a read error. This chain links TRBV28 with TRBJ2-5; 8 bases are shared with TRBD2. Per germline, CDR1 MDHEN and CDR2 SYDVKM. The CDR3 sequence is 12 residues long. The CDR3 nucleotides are TGTGCCAGCAGTTTCCCGGGACTAGGAACGGACTTC. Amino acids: CASSFPGLGTDF.

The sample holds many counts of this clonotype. CDR3 loop: CASSWTDEQFF. The CDR3 DNA sequence: TGTGCCAGCAGTTGGACAGATGAGCAGTTCTTC. The J gene is TRBJ2-1, the V gene TRBV12-3 or TRBV12-4; a possible D gene is TRBD1 (6 bases). V lost 4 bases and J lost 8, with 6 bases in between. The CDR3 is 11 residues long.

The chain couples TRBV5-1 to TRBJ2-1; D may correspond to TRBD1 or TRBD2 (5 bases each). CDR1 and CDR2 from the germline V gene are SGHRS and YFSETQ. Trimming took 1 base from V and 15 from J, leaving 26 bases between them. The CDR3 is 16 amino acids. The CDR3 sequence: CASSLRDSPQLGGRFF. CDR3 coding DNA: TGCGCCAGCAGCTTGAGAGACAGCCCACAGTTAGGAGGTCGGTTCTTC.

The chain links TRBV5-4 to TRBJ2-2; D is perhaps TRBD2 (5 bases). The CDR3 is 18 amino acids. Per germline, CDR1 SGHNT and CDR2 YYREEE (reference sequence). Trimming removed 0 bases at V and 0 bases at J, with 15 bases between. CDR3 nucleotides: TGTGCCAGCAGCTTGGGTTCGGGGTGGTCCCCGAACACCGGGGAGCTGTTTTTT. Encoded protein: CASSLGSGWSPNTGELFF.

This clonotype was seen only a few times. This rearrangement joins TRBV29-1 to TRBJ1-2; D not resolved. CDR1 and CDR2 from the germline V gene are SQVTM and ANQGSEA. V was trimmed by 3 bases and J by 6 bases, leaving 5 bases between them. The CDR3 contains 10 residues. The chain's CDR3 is CSVDGNGYTF. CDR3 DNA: TGCAGCGTTGACGGGAATGGCTACACCTTC.

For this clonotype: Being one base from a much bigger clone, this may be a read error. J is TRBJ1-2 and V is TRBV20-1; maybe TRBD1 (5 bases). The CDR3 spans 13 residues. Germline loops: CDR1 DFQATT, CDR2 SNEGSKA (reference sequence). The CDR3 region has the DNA TGCAGTGCCCCCGCCGGGACCAACTATGGCTACCCCTTC. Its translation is CSAPAGTNYGYPF.

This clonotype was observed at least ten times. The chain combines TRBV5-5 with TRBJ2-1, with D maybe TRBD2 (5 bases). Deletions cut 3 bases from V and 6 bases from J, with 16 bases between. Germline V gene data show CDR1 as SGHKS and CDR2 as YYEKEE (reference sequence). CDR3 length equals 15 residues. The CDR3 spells CASSWMDLVGNEQFF. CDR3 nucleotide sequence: TGTGCCAGCAGCTGGATGGACTTAGTTGGCAATGAGCAGTTCTTC.

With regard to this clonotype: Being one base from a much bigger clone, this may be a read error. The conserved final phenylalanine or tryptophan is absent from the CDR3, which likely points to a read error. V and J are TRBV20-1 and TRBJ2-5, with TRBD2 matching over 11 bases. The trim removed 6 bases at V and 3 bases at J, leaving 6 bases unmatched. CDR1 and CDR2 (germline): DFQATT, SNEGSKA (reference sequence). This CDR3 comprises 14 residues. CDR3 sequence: CSAAVAGGEETQYS. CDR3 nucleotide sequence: TGCAGTGCCGCAGTAGCGGGAGGGGAAGAGACCCAGTACTCC.

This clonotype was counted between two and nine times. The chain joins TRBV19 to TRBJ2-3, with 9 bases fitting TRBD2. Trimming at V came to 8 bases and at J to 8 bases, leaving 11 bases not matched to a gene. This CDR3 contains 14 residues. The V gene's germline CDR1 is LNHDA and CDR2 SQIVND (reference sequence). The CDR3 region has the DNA TGTGCCAGTTCTAGCGGGAAAGTGAGGGGTACGCAGTATTTT. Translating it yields CASSSGKVRGTQYF.